This TCR beta chain was found in a study of T cells in Graves' hyperthyroidism and ophthalmopathy. The ends were cut back, 7 bases at V and 7 bases at J, with 14 bases in the middle. Germline V CDR1 and CDR2: MDHEN, SYDVKM. The length of the CDR3 is 13 residues. Patients aged 18 to 65 had newly diagnosed hyperthyroidism lasting under 2 months. Before ophthalmopathy appeared, progressors gave blood at initial hyperthyroidism diagnosis. Amplified regions were TCR beta CDR3 sequences from RNA transcripts. TCR CDR3 underwent first-round RT-PCR with the HTBI primer set. TCRdb reprocessed the multiplex PCR reads with MiXCR, giving one entry per CDR3 protein. The sample lists some 350,000 distinct CDR3 sequences, about a sixth seen once, with 28% in the top ten.

The rearrangement links TRBV28 to TRBJ1-5, with D perhaps TRBD1 (6 bases). The sequencing sample was made of blood. This clonotype originated in a woman aged 18-29 years with Graves' hyperthyroidism that later progressed to Graves' ophthalmopathy. In nucleotides, the CDR3 is TGTGCCAGCAACAGGGCGGTGGGACAGCCCCAGCATTTT. Protein sequence: CASNRAVGQPQHF.